This T cell receptor beta chain was profiled in a study of blood T cells in healthy people across ages. PCR was performed a second time for about 7 to 12 cycles using a sample-barcoded 5' primer and a J-beta primer mix. The template-switch adaptor, which had 12 random nucleotides, put a tag on each cDNA molecule. TCRdb passed the 5' RACE reads through MiXCR, listing each CDR3 protein once. The table lists over 1.5 million distinct CDR3 sequences, roughly 50% of them singletons, with approximately 2% in the top ten. The study drew donors from healthy Caucasian individuals in Russia aged roughly 6 to 90. Whenever a sample was processed, at least 6 million PBMCs were isolated. The CDR3 is 16 residues long. Deletions cut 1 base from V and 2 bases from J, with 11 bases between. Germline loops: CDR1 LGHNA, CDR2 YSLEER. This clonotype was seen a single time.

J is TRBJ2-2 and V is TRBV4-3; D perhaps matches TRBD1 (6 bases). The sequenced sample was blood. The TCR originated in a woman in her 40s in good health. CDR3 sequence reads: CASSQGGQSNTGELFF. The DNA for the CDR3 is TGCGCCAGCAGCCAAGGCGGACAGTCCAACACCGGGGAGCTGTTTTTT.